This T cell receptor (beta chain) was documented in a study of CD4 T cells in relation to SARS-CoV-2 and coronaviruses (dated by TCRdb to the early 2020s). About the investigation overall: The ViraFEST assay cultured PBMCs with antigen for 10 days, then sequenced TCR beta CDR3s to find antigen-specific clonal expansions. An HIV-1 Nef peptide pool or a no-peptide culture served as the negative reference condition. Shared crossreactive spike epitopes were mapped to their HLA restriction using patient-derived lymphoblastoid cell lines. The study assessed, at the TCR clonotype level, memory CD4+ T cell crossreactivity between SARS-CoV-2 and common cold coronavirus spike proteins. The Adaptive Biotechnologies TCR-sequencing kit was used to sequence samples from a few pre-COVID donors and the naive versus memory experiments, whereas other data were Illumina-based. A different TCR-beta assay, based on Illumina, was used to sequence expansion assays from other donors in the study. Overall study results and their limits: Memory CD4+ clonotypes crossrecognizing SARS-CoV-2 and at least one common cold coronavirus spike were found in 60% to 75% of donors. Crossreactivity analysis was centred on spike protein, so crossreactivity against other viral proteins was not assessed. The study was constrained by small numbers of patients and of tested TCRs. Crossreactive clones showed significantly weaker SARS-CoV-2-driven expansion than monoreactive clones, consistent with antigenic imprinting. Because no donor provided both pre-pandemic and post-infection samples, tracing the source of pre-existing responses was limited.

The CDR1 and CDR2 encoded by the germline V gene are SGHAT and FQNNGV. Taken from cysteine to phenylalanine, the CDR3 has 13 residues. The sequence is cut down to CDR3 DNA, 39 bases in frame from base 1. For this chain, trimming is 7 bases at the V end and 3 bases at the J end, and the number of junction bases without a gene match is 5. CD4+ T cells from unexposed donors were collected before the COVID-19 pandemic (2011-2018). After around 10 days of culture, CD4+ T cells were isolated with the EasySep CD4+ T cell isolation kit. As far as cell numbers permitted, CD4+ T cells from unexposed donors were tested for reactivity against SARS-CoV-2 S and N as well as four spike pools from common cold coronaviruses. Each well received about 2 million PBMCs, cultured in IMDM supplemented with approximately 4.5% human AB serum and around 9 IU/ml IL-2. Half of the culture medium was replaced with fresh IL-2-containing medium on days 3 and 7. Each peptide culture condition was generally run in triplicate replicate wells. Leukapheresis product for the unexposed donors was purchased commercially. Ficoll-Paque PLUS gradient centrifugation was used to isolate PBMCs from either whole blood or leukapheresis product. PBMCs were either cryopreserved at -140°C or used fresh in the expansion assay. The QIAamp Micro DNA Kit was used to extract genomic DNA from the CD4+ T cells.

Comments on this clone: Its antigen has not been determined. Per-base quality was not reported, and no clone a single base away is much larger than it.

Libraries were made using the immunoSEQ multiplex PCR assay. Under the source paper's analysis protocol: During preprocessing, nonproductive sequences were removed, as were CDR3s that did not start with C, did not end with F or W, or were shorter than 7 amino acids. The MANAFEST web app identified antigen-specific clonotypes based on expansion compared with the reference and other culture wells. A clone was considered positive if significant expansion relative to the reference culture was observed in 2 of 3 replicate wells at an FDR below 0.05. To be called positive, a clone also had to show significant expansion compared with every other tandem well and an odds ratio greater than 5. Pairwise Levenshtein distance, computed with the stringdist R package after three terminal residues were trimmed from each end, was used as the measure of CDR3 homology. As stored in TCRdb, this immuneACCESS dataset retains in-frame rearrangements with V and J assigned. A fraction of the clones does not appear; measured against another copy, unresolved V genes explain less than half of the discrepancy, and the remainder lacks a known reason. The DNA gave D and trimming, while V, J and clone size come from that table. This sample holds roughly 18,000 clones; approximately 80% were observed only once. The top ten hold around 28% of the sample.

The chain uses TRBV11-2 and TRBJ2-7; 8 central nucleotides agree with TRBD1. The TCR comes from a human donor in good health. Input material: CD4+ T cells from PBMCs, cultured in vitro. DNA sequence: TGTGCCAGCACGCGGACAGGGAGCTACGAGCAGTACTTC. The encoded protein is CASTRTGSYEQYF.